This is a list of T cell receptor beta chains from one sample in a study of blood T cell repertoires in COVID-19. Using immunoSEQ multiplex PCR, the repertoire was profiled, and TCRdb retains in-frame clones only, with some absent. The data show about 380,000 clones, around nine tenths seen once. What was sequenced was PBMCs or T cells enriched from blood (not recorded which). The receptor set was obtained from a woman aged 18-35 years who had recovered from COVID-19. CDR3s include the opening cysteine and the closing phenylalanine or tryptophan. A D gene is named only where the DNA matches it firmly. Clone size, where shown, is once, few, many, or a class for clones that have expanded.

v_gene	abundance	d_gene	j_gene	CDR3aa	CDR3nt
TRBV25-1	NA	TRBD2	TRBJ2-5	CASSGKRGGGETQYF	TGTGCCAGCAGTGGAAAGCGGGGGGGCGGAGAGACCCAGTACTTC
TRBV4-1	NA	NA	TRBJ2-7	CASSQARGDSYEQYF	TGCGCCAGCAGCCAAGCGCGCGGTGACTCCTACGAGCAGTACTTC
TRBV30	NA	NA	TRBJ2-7	CAWRGRGKGYEQYF	TGTGCCTGGAGAGGCAGGGGCAAAGGATACGAGCAGTACTTC
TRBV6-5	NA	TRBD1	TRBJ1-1	CASSQWTGGNTEAFF	TGTGCCAGCAGTCAGTGGACAGGGGGGAACACTGAAGCTTTCTTT
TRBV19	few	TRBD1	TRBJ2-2	CASSPGTGSPGELFF	TGTGCCAGTAGTCCCGGGACAGGGTCGCCCGGGGAGCTGTTTTTT
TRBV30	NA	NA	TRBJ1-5	CAWSYQGSGRPQHF	TGTGCCTGGAGTTATCAGGGTTCTGGCAGGCCCCAGCATTTT
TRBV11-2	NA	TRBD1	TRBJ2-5	CASSSGTGGGETQYF	TGTGCCAGCAGCTCCGGGACAGGGGGCGGAGAGACCCAGTACTTC
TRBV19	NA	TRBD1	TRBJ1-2	CASSPGQRDFNYGYTF	TGTGCCAGTAGCCCGGGACAGCGAGACTTTAACTATGGCTACACCTTC
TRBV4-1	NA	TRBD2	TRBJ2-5	CASSQVTSGAETQYF	TGCGCCAGCAGCCAAGTGACTAGCGGGGCGGAGACCCAGTACTTC
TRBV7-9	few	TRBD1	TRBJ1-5	CASSRGTDSNQPQHF	TGTGCCAGCAGCCGCGGGACAGATAGCAATCAGCCCCAGCATTTT
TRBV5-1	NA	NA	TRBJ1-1	CASTWEGGTEAFF	TGCGCCAGCACCTGGGAGGGGGGGACTGAAGCTTTCTTT
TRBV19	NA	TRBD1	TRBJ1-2	CASSPRQGGGYTF	TGTGCCAGTAGCCCTCGACAGGGCGGAGGCTACACCTTC
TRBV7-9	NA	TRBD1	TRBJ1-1	CASSLGQGNTEAFF	TGTGCCAGCAGCTTGGGACAGGGGAACACTGAAGCTTTCTTT
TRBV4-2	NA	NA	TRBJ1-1	CATRDTEAFF	TGTGCTACGAGAGACACTGAAGCTTTCTTT
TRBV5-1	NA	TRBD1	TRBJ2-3	CASSLRGTGGADTQYF	TGCGCCAGCAGCTTACGGGGGACAGGGGGCGCGGATACGCAGTATTTT
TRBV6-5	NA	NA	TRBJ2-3	CASRDRRYGTDTQYF	TGTGCCAGCAGGGACCGGAGGTACGGTACAGATACGCAGTATTTT
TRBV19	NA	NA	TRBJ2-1	CASSLAGEWSYNEQFF	TGTGCCAGTAGTTTAGCTGGGGAGTGGTCCTACAATGAGCAGTTCTTC
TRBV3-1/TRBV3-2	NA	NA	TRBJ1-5	CASSQGAGKVLAQHF	TGTGCCAGCAGCCAAGGGGCGGGGAAAGTTCTAGCCCAGCATTTT
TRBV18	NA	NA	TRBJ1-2	CASSPPDRHYGYTF	TGTGCCAGCTCACCTCCCGACAGGCACTATGGCTACACCTTC
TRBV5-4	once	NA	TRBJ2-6	CASSSSGVGANVLTF	TGTGCCAGCAGCTCTTCAGGGGTCGGGGCCAACGTCCTGACTTTC
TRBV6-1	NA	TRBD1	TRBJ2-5	CASSEGGQGTGTPQYF	TGTGCCAGCAGTGAAGGAGGACAGGGTACGGGGACCCCCCAGTACTTC
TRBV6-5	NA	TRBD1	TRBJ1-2	CASTSTGAGAYGYTF	TGTGCCAGCACCTCGACAGGGGCTGGAGCTTATGGCTACACCTTC
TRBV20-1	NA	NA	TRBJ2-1	CSASLIYNEQFF	TGCAGTGCTAGTCTTATATACAATGAGCAGTTCTTC
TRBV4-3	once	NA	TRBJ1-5	CASSQDLAGSSNQPQHF	TGCGCCAGCAGCCAAGACCTGGCAGGGTCTAGCAATCAGCCCCAGCATTTT
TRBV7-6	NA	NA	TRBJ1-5	CASSPQGSNQPQHF	TGTGCCAGCAGCCCACAGGGTAGCAATCAGCCCCAGCATTTT
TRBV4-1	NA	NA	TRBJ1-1	CASSQETDLNTEAFF	TGCGCCAGCAGCCAAGAGACAGACCTGAACACTGAAGCTTTCTTT
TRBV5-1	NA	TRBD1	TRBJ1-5	CASQQGPNQPQHF	TGCGCCAGCCAACAGGGGCCCAATCAGCCCCAGCATTTT
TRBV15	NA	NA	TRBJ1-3	CATSRDLDTSSGNTIYF	TGTGCCACCAGCAGAGACTTAGACACCTCCTCTGGAAACACCATATATTTT
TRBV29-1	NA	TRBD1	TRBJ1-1	CSVTGGEHTEAFF	TGCAGCGTTACAGGGGGGGAGCACACTGAAGCTTTCTTT